Each of the 32 T cell receptor beta chains below was sequenced from the same sample in a study of T-cell memory formation after mild COVID-19. TCRdb redid the calling of the 5' RACE reads with MiXCR, one entry per CDR3 protein. This sample has under 300,000 distinct CDR3 sequences, with roughly 8.2% found just once. What was sequenced was PBMCs or a T cell subset sorted from them (not recorded which). The receptors come from a man between 18 and 35 years old who had mild COVID-19 (a few samples of this study predate the infection). Cell type and time point are not known.

The chain couples TRBV5-1 to TRBJ1-5; D perhaps matches TRBD1 (6 bases). This CDR3 comprises 14 residues. Trimming took 4 bases from V and 4 from J, leaving 12 bases between them. In germline, CDR1 is SGHRS, CDR2 YFSETQ. The CDR3 DNA sequence: TGCGCCAGCAGCCCCGGACAGCCAAATCAGCCCCAGCATTTT. Its protein product is CASSPGQPNQPQHF. Full variable domain (outside the CDR3, taken from reference TRBV5-1 and TRBJ1-5): KAGVTQTPRYLIKTRGQQVTLSCSPISGHRSVSWYQQTPGQGLQFLFEYFSETQRNKGNFPGRFSGRQFSNSRSEMNVSTLELGDSALYLCASSPGQPNQPQHFGDGTRLSIL.

This clonotype was detected only a few times. CDR3 sequence: CASSLAPDRGRAFF. The CDR3 region has the DNA TGCGCCAGCAGCTTGGCCCCCGACAGGGGGCGAGCTTTCTTT. This sequence joins TRBV5-1 and TRBJ1-1, with 10 bases aligning to TRBD1. CDR3 length: 14 amino acids. Germline CDR1 and CDR2: SGHRS and YFSETQ. Trimming took 0 bases from V and 10 from J; bases not matched to a gene: 6. The full variable domain, its missing parts supplied by reference TRBV5-1 and TRBJ1-1, is KAGVTQTPRYLIKTRGQQVTLSCSPISGHRSVSWYQQTPGQGLQFLFEYFSETQRNKGNFPGRFSGRQFSNSRSEMNVSTLELGDSALYLCASSLAPDRGRAFFGQGTRLTVV.

This clonotype has only a few counts. The chain has TRBV7-3 and TRBJ2-5, with D possibly matching TRBD1 (5 bases). V lost 10 bases and J 8 bases, leaving 11 bases between the germline ends. CDR1 SGHTA and CDR2 FQGTGA come from the germline V gene. CDR3 length: 10 amino acids. The CDR3 DNA sequence: TGTGCCAACAGGCCGGTTACCCAGTACTTC. Translation: CANRPVTQYF.

The chain recombines TRBV7-8 with TRBJ2-5; 7 nucleotides align to TRBD1. The CDR3 is made up of 18 amino acids. Trimming removed 5 bases from V and 4 bases from J; junction bases left unmatched: 19. In germline, CDR1 is SGHVS, CDR2 FQNEAQ. CDR3 DNA: TGTGCCAGCAGCCAAGTAGGGGTACAGGGGCCAGGGAGAGAGACCCAGTACTTC. This translates into CASSQVGVQGPGRETQYF. Variable domain in full (rest from reference TRBV7-8 and TRBJ2-5): GAGVSQSPRYKVAKRGQDVALRCDPISGHVSLFWYQQALGQGPEFLTYFQNEAQLDKSGLPSDRFFAERPEGSVSTLKIQRTQQEDSAVYLCASSQVGVQGPGRETQYFGPGTRLLVL.

This clonotype was recorded a few times. V usage is TRBV29-1 and J usage is TRBJ1-1; D not resolved. Germline V gene sequence: CDR1 SQVTM, CDR2 ANQGSEA. V was cut by 4 bases and J by 0 bases, with 6 bases left in between. The CDR3 extends over 12 amino acids. CDR3 DNA sequence: TGCAGCGTTGGGAAAATGAACACTGAAGCTTTCTTT. This codes for CSVGKMNTEAFF. Full variable domain (rest looked up from reference TRBV29-1 and TRBJ1-1): SAVISQKPSRDICQRGTSLTIQCQVDSQVTMMFWYRQQPGQSLTLIATANQGSEATYESGFVIDKFPISRPNLTFSTLTVSNMSPEDSSIYLCSVGKMNTEAFFGQGTRLTVV.

The sample holds many counts of this clonotype. The chain combines TRBV12-3 or TRBV12-4 with TRBJ2-1; 7 bases map to TRBD1. V was clipped by 8 bases and J by 9 bases; unmatched bases: 7. The CDR3 consists of 12 residues. CDR3 nucleotides: TGTGCCAGCCACCGGGACAGTGGTGAGCAGTTCTTC. Amino acid sequence: CASHRDSGEQFF.

The chain joins TRBV5-6 to TRBJ2-7; the D is unclear. The germline V and J ends were trimmed by 0 bases and 3 bases, with 10 bases remaining between them. Germline V gene sequence: CDR1 SGHDT, CDR2 YYEEEE. The CDR3 has 14 amino acids. The CDR3 here is CASSLVGSNYEQYF. The CDR3 nucleotides read TGTGCCAGCAGCTTGGTAGGCTCGAACTACGAGCAGTACTTC. Combining the CDR3 with reference TRBV5-6 and TRBJ2-7 gives the whole variable domain DAGVTQSPTHLIKTRGQQVTLRCSPKSGHDTVSWYQQALGQGPQFIFQYYEEEERQRGNFPDRFSGHQFPNYSSELNVNALLLGDSALYLCASSLVGSNYEQYFGPGTRLTVT.

The V call is TRBV6-2 or TRBV6-3, the J call TRBJ1-1, with 9 bases identical to TRBD1. Germline V gene sequence: CDR1 MNHEY, CDR2 SVGEGT. V gave up 7 bases and J gave up 3 bases; unmatched junction bases: 9. The CDR3 spans 15 residues. The chain's CDR3 is CASIEQTGGDTEAFF. The CDR3 DNA reads as TGTGCCAGCATCGAACAGACAGGGGGGGACACTGAAGCTTTCTTT.

This clonotype occurred many times. The J gene is TRBJ1-1, the V gene TRBV9; D might be TRBD1 (5 bases). V lost 4 bases, J lost 3 bases, and 19 bases lay in between. Germline V CDR1 and CDR2: SGDLS, YYNGEE. The CDR3 totals 16 residues. CDR3 coding DNA: TGTGCCAGCAGCCCCGGCCGGGGGGAGGCGGACACTGAAGCTTTCTTT. It specifies CASSPGRGEADTEAFF.

The chain's CDR3 is CASSPASTYNEQFF. The CDR3 region has the DNA TGTGCCAGCAGCCCAGCTTCCACCTACAATGAGCAGTTCTTC. This chain connects TRBV3-1 to TRBJ2-1, with D unresolved. The CDR3 is 14 residues long. Per the germline V gene, CDR1 is LGHDT and CDR2 is YNNKEL (reference sequence). Trimming took off 4 bases at V and 2 bases at J, with 9 bases between the two ends.

This clonotype was picked up a small number of times. The chain links TRBV7-9 to TRBJ2-7; TRBD1 is a possible D gene (6 bases). Trimming removed 4 bases at V and 6 bases at J, with 10 bases between. Germline CDR1 is SEHNR and CDR2 is FQNEAQ (reference sequence). The CDR3 contains 12 residues. The CDR3 DNA follows: TGTGCCAGCAGCTCGGACAGCTTCGAGCAGTACGTC. This encodes CASSSDSFEQYV.

This clonotype was detected only a few times. The V and J genes are TRBV20-1 and TRBJ2-5; TRBD2 might be the D (5 bases). This CDR3 is 14 amino acids long. Between the trimmed V and J ends, which lost 0 bases and 4 bases, there was a span of 12 bases. Germline CDR1 reads DFQATT; CDR2 reads SNEGSKA (reference sequence). The CDR3 is CSARDRGLPETQYF. In DNA form, the CDR3 reads TGCAGTGCTAGAGATAGAGGACTCCCAGAGACCCAGTACTTC.

This chain connects TRBV5-1 to TRBJ2-1; 9 bases align to TRBD1. This CDR3 is 14 amino acids long. CDR1 and CDR2 (germline): SGHRS, YFSETQ. Trimming cost V 3 bases and J 7 bases; bases outside gene matches: 5. CDR3 region: CASSSGQGWNEQFF. CDR3 nucleotides: TGCGCCAGCAGCTCAGGACAGGGGTGGAATGAGCAGTTCTTC. Combining the CDR3 with reference TRBV5-1 and TRBJ2-1 gives the whole variable domain KAGVTQTPRYLIKTRGQQVTLSCSPISGHRSVSWYQQTPGQGLQFLFEYFSETQRNKGNFPGRFSGRQFSNSRSEMNVSTLELGDSALYLCASSSGQGWNEQFFGPGTRLTVL.

This clonotype was seen at least ten times. The rearrangement links TRBV5-1 to TRBJ2-3; D may be TRBD2 (6 bases). The CDR3 consists of 15 residues. CDR1 is SGHRS and CDR2 is YFSETQ in the germline V gene. V lost 0 bases, J lost 1 base, and 9 bases lay in between. DNA for the CDR3: TGCGCCAGCAGCTTGGTTCCGGGGGGCACAGATACGCAGTATTTT. Its protein is CASSLVPGGTDTQYF. The full variable domain, rest sourced from reference TRBV5-1 and TRBJ2-3, is KAGVTQTPRYLIKTRGQQVTLSCSPISGHRSVSWYQQTPGQGLQFLFEYFSETQRNKGNFPGRFSGRQFSNSRSEMNVSTLELGDSALYLCASSLVPGGTDTQYFGPGTRLTVL.

In its sample, this clonotype was seen a few times. The chain joins TRBV4-3 to TRBJ1-1, with D hard to call. The V and J ends lost 0 bases and 11 bases respectively, with 13 bases between them. The germline gives CDR1 LGHNA, CDR2 YSLEER. This CDR3 has 13 amino acids. The CDR3 protein is CASSQDNGIIAFF. The CDR3 DNA follows: TGCGCCAGCAGCCAAGATAACGGGATTATTGCTTTCTTT.

The J gene is TRBJ2-2, the V gene TRBV5-1; 9 nucleotides align to TRBD1. Trimming took 7 bases from V and 1 from J; bases not matched to a gene: 5. The V gene's germline CDR1 is SGHRS and CDR2 YFSETQ. The CDR3 has 15 residues. In DNA form, the CDR3 reads TGCGCCAGCGCCCGACAGGGGGAGAACACCGGGGAGCTGTTTTTT. Its translation is CASARQGENTGELFF.

Many counts were recorded for this clonotype. The chain uses TRBV7-3 and TRBJ2-1, with 9 bases fitting TRBD2. V shed 2 bases, J shed 5 bases, and the junction held 1 base outside the gene matches. There are 14 residues in the CDR3. Per germline, CDR1 SGHTA and CDR2 FQGTGA. CDR3 residues: CASSLLAGDNEQFF. The CDR3 DNA reads TGTGCCAGCAGCTTATTAGCGGGGGACAATGAGCAGTTCTTC.

This sequence joins TRBV4-3 and TRBJ2-2; 12 bases match TRBD2. The CDR3 totals 18 residues. Germline loops: CDR1 LGHNA, CDR2 YSLEER. Trimming took 1 base from V and 6 from J; bases not matched to a gene: 9. CDR3 residues: CASSQVPLAGGQSGELFF. CDR3 in DNA: TGCGCCAGCAGCCAAGTGCCACTAGCGGGGGGCCAGTCCGGGGAGCTGTTTTTT.

This clonotype has at least ten counts. The chain is built from TRBV5-1 and TRBJ1-1, with TRBD1 matching 9 bases. CDR1 is SGHRS, CDR2 YFSETQ, per germline. The V and J ends lost 5 bases and 5 bases, in that order; junction bases with no gene match: 10. The CDR3 consists of 15 residues. The CDR3 nucleotides are TGCGCCAGCAGGGGTAACAGGGGGCGGGTTACTGAAGCTTTCTTT. It codes for CASRGNRGRVTEAFF.

This clonotype occurred a few times. The V gene is TRBV5-1, the J gene TRBJ1-1; tentative D call: TRBD1 (5 bases). Per germline, CDR1 SGHRS and CDR2 YFSETQ. The V end lost 4 bases, the J end lost 5 bases, and 27 bases lay between the germline ends. CDR3 length equals 18 residues. CDR3 protein: CASSGGEAQVLAGTEAFF. The CDR3, as DNA: TGCGCCAGCAGCGGGGGAGAGGCCCAAGTACTGGCCGGGACTGAAGCTTTCTTT.

The sample holds a few counts of this clonotype. The gene calls are TRBV4-3 and TRBJ2-5, with D possibly being TRBD2 (6 bases). CDR3 size: 15 residues. Germline CDR1 reads LGHNA; CDR2 reads YSLEER. The V gene lost 4 bases and the J gene lost 9 bases, with 21 bases spanning the gap. In DNA, the CDR3 is TGCGCCAGCAGCCCCGCCGCTACCCCGGGGGAGGCCCAGTACTTC. Protein: CASSPAATPGEAQYF.

This rearrangement joins TRBV6-6 to TRBJ1-4, with 9 bases aligning to TRBD1. V dropped 7 bases and J dropped 7; count of bases not matched to a gene: 7. Germline CDR1 and CDR2: MNHNY and SVGAGI (reference sequence). The CDR3 runs 14 residues. The CDR3 DNA reads TGTGCCAGCACCGCGGACAGGGGAGGTGAAAAACTGTTTTTT. Amino acid sequence: CASTADRGGEKLFF.

This clonotype was recorded a few times. The chain uses TRBV5-3 and TRBJ2-7; D is perhaps TRBD1 (6 bases). TRBV5-3 is designated an ORF whose function remains uncertain. V shed 4 bases and J shed 3 bases, with 14 bases lying between them. The CDR3 extends over 14 amino acids. The chain's CDR3 is CARSIIRDIYEQYF. CDR3 coding DNA: TGTGCCAGAAGCATCATACGGGACATCTACGAGCAGTACTTC.

This clonotype has more than one count but fewer than ten. This chain uses TRBV10-3 with TRBJ1-1, with 8 bases that match TRBD1. The CDR3 length is 13 residues. In germline, CDR1 is ENHRY, CDR2 SYGVKD. V was clipped by 6 bases and J by 2 bases; unmatched bases: 2. The CDR3 DNA sequence: TGTGCCATCAGGGGACAGGTAAACACTGAAGCTTTCTTT. This translates into CAIRGQVNTEAFF.

This clonotype was found many times. The chain couples TRBV9 to TRBJ2-7, with a tentative D call TRBD1 (5 bases). Per germline, CDR1 SGDLS and CDR2 YYNGEE. This CDR3 has 14 amino acids. Deletions cut 3 bases from V and 6 bases from J, with 16 bases between. The CDR3 coding sequence is TGTGCCAGCAGCGCCGTACAGTGGGGCGGCGAGCAGTACTTC. Protein product: CASSAVQWGGEQYF. The whole variable domain, remainder taken from reference TRBV9 and TRBJ2-7, is DSGVTQTPKHLITATGQRVTLRCSPRSGDLSVYWYQQSLDQGLQFLIQYYNGEERAKGNILERFSAQQFPDLHSELNLSSLELGDSALYFCASSAVQWGGEQYFGPGTRLTVT.

The chain uses TRBV6-1 and TRBJ2-5, with D possibly called TRBD1 or TRBD2 (5 bases each). V lost 6 bases, J lost 4 bases, and 15 bases lay in between. Per the germline V gene, CDR1 is MNHNS and CDR2 is SASEGT. The CDR3 covers 14 residues. CDR3 protein: CASSGDRTAETQYF. CDR3 DNA sequence: TGTGCCAGCAGCGGGGACCGCACCGCAGAGACCCAGTACTTC.

This clonotype has a handful of counts. The chain recombines TRBV5-6 with TRBJ1-5; D call uncertain. Trimming removed 1 base at V and 3 bases at J, with 8 bases between. Germline assignment: CDR1 SGHDT and CDR2 YYEEEE. The CDR3 is 14 amino acids. CDR3 DNA: TGTGCCAGCAGCTTGTTGGCTGACAATCAGCCCCAGCATTTT. As protein: CASSLLADNQPQHF.

In its sample, this clonotype was seen a few times. The chain has TRBV4-1 and TRBJ1-5; the D gene is possibly TRBD1 (6 bases). V was trimmed by 4 bases and J by 5 bases, leaving 15 bases between them. Germline CDR1 reads MGHRA; CDR2 reads YSYEKL. This CDR3 has 15 residues. CDR3 loop: CASSPRAGGDQPQHF. DNA for the CDR3: TGCGCCAGCAGCCCGAGGGCCGGGGGCGATCAGCCCCAGCATTTT.

The rearrangement uses TRBV7-9 and TRBJ2-3; D perhaps matches TRBD1 (5 bases). V was shortened by 5 bases and J by 0 bases, with 15 bases between the two germline ends. The CDR3 covers 16 residues. The germline CDR1 and CDR2 sequences are SEHNR and FQNEAQ (reference sequence). The CDR3 spells CASSRLQVTSTDTQYF. The CDR3 DNA follows: TGTGCCAGCAGCCGCCTACAGGTTACAAGCACAGATACGCAGTATTTT.

This clonotype was detected only a few times. The V and J genes are TRBV3-1 and TRBJ1-5; tentatively, D is TRBD1 (6 bases). Germline values: CDR1 LGHDT, CDR2 YNNKEL (reference sequence). Trimming shortened V by 5 bases and J by 5 bases, and 16 bases separated the two germline ends. CDR3 length equals 15 residues. The CDR3 here is CASSSRSGGHQPQHF. The DNA for the CDR3 is TGTGCCAGCAGCAGCCGAAGCGGGGGCCATCAGCCCCAGCATTTT.

This clonotype was counted only a few times. The CDR3, as DNA: TGTGCCACCAGCAGAGATCGGTGGCAGTCCGGGGATGGCTACACCTTC. Protein: CATSRDRWQSGDGYTF. V is TRBV15 and J is TRBJ1-2; D remains unclear. The V gene lost 0 bases and the J gene lost 6 bases, with 17 bases spanning the gap. This CDR3 is 16 amino acids long. Germline values: CDR1 LNHNV, CDR2 YYDKDF (reference sequence).

This clonotype was observed at least ten times. The rearrangement joins TRBV29-1 to TRBJ2-6, with D perhaps matching TRBD2 (5 bases). V gave up 4 bases and J gave up 1 base, with 14 bases separating them. The CDR3 has 16 amino acids. Germline loops: CDR1 SQVTM, CDR2 ANQGSEA. The CDR3 loop is CSVGTDFESGANVLTF. The DNA of the CDR3 is TGCAGCGTTGGCACGGACTTCGAGTCTGGGGCCAACGTCCTGACTTTC.